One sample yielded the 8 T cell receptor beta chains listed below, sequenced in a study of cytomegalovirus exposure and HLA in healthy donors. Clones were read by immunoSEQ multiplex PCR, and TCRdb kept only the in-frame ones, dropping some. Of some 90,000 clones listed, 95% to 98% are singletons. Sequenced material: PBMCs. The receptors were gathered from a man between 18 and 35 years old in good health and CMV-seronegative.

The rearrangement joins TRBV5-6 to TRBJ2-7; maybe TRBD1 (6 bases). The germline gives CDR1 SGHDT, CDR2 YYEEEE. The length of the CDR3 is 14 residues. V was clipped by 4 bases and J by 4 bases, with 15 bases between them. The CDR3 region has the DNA TGTGCCAGCAGCGCGTCGGACAGCCCTTACGAGCAGTACTTC. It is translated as CASSASDSPYEQYF.

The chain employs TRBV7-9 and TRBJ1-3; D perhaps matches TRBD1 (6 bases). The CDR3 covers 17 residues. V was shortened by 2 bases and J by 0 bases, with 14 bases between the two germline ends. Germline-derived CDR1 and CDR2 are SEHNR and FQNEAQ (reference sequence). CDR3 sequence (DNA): TGTGCCAGCAGCTTACCGGACAGTCAGAGCTCTGGAAACACCATATATTTT. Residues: CASSLPDSQSSGNTIYF. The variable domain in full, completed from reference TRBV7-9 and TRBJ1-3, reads DTGVSQNPRHKITKRGQNVTFRCDPISEHNRLYWYRQTLGQGPEFLTYFQNEAQLEKSRLLSDRFSAERPKGSFSTLEIQRTEQGDSAMYLCASSLPDSQSSGNTIYFGEGSWLTVV.

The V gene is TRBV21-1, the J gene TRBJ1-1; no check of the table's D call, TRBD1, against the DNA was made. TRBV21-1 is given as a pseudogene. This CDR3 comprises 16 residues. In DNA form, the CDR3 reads TGTGCCAGCAGCAAAGCCGTTTGGGGCATGAACACTGAAGCTTTCTTT. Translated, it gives CASSKAVWGMNTEAFF.

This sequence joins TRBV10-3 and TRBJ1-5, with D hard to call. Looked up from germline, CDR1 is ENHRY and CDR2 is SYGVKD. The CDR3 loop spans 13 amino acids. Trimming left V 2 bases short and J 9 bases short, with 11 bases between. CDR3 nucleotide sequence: TGTGCCATCAGTGAGCCAGGCCCCTCGCCCCAGCATTTT. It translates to CAISEPGPSPQHF.

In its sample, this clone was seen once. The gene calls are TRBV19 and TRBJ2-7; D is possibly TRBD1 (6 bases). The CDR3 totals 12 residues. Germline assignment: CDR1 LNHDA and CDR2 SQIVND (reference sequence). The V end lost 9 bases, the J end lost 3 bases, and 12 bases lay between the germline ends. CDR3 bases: TGTGCCAGCGCAGGACAGTACTACGAGCAGTACTTC. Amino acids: CASAGQYYEQYF.

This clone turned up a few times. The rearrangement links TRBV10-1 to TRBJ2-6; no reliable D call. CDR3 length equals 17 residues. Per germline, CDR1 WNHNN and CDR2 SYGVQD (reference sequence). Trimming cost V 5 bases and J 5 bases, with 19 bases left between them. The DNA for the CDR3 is TGCGCCAGCAGTATGCATGTCGCACAAAGTCGGGCCAACGTCCTGACTTTC. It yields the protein CASSMHVAQSRANVLTF.

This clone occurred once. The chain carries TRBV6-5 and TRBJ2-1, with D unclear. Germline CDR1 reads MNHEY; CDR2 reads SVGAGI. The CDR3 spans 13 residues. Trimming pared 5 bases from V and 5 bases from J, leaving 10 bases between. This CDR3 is CASSPNVDNEQFF. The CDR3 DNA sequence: TGTGCCAGCAGTCCCAACGTAGACAATGAGCAGTTCTTC.

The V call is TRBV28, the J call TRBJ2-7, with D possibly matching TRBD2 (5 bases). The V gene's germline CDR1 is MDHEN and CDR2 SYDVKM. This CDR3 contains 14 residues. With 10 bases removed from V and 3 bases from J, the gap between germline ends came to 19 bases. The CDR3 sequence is CATTPLEGIYEQYF. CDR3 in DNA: TGTGCCACCACTCCCCTCGAGGGAATCTACGAGCAGTACTTC.